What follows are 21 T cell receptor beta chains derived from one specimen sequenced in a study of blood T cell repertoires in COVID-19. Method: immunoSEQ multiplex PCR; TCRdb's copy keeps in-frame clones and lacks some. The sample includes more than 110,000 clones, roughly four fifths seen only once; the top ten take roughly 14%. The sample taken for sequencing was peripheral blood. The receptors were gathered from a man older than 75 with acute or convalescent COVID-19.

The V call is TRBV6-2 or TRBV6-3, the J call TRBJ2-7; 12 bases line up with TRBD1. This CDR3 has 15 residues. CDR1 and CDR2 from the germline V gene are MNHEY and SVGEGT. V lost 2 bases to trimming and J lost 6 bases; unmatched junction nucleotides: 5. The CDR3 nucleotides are TGTGCCAGCAGTTACCCCGGGACAGGGGGCAGCGAGCAGTACTTC. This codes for CASSYPGTGGSEQYF.

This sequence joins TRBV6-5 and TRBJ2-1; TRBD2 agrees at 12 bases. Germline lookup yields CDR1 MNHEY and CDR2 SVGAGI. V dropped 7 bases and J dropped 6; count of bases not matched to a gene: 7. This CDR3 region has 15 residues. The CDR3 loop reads CASTRLAGELNEQFF. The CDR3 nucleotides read TGTGCCAGCACCCGACTAGCGGGGGAGCTCAATGAGCAGTTCTTC.

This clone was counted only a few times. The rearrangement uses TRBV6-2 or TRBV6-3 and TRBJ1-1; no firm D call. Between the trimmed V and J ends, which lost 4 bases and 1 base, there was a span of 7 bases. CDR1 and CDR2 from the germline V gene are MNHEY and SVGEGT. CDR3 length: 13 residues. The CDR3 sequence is CASSWQENTEAFF. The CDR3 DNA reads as TGTGCCAGCAGTTGGCAGGAGAACACTGAAGCTTTCTTT.

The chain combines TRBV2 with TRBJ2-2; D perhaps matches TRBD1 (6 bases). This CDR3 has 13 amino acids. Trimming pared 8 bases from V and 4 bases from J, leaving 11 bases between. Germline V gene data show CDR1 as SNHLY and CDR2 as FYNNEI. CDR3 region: CASLGDITGELFF. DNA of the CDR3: TGTGCCAGCTTGGGGGACATCACCGGGGAGCTGTTTTTT. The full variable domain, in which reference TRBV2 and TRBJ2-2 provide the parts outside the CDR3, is EPEVTQTPSHQVTQMGQEVILRCVPISNHLYFYWYRQILGQKVEFLVSFYNNEISEKSEIFDDQFSVERPDGSNFTLKIRSTKLEDSAMYFCASLGDITGELFFGEGSRLTVL.

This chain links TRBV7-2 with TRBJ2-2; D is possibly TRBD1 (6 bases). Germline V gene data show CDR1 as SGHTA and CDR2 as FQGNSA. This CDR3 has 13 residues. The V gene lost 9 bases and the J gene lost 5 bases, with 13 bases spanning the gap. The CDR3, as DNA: TGTGCCAGTTCGACAGGTGGTACCGGGGAGCTGTTTTTT. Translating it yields CASSTGGTGELFF.

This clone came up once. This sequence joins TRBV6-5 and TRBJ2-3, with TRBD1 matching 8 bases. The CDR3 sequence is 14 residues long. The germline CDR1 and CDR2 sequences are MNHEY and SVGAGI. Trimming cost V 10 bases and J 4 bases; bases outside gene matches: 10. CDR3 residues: CATTDRGSADTQYF. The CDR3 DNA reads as TGTGCCACCACCGACAGGGGAAGTGCAGATACGCAGTATTTT.

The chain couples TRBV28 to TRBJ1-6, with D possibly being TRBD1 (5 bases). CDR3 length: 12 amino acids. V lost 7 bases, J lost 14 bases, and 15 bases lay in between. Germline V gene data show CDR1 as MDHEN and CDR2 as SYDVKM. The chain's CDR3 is CASTPPRGALHF. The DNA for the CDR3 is TGTGCCAGCACCCCCCCCCGGGGGGCCCTCCACTTT.

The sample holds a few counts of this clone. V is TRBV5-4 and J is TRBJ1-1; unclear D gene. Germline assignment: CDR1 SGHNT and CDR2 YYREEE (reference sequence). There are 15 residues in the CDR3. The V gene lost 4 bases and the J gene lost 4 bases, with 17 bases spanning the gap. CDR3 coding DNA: TGTGCCAGCAGCCGCAGCCAGGTGGCCAGCACTGAAGCTTTCTTT. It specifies CASSRSQVASTEAFF.

The CDR3 reads CASSISGMNTEAFF. As DNA, the CDR3 is TGTGCCAGTAGTATAAGCGGGATGAACACTGAAGCTTTCTTT. The chain carries TRBV19 and TRBJ1-1; D gene ambiguous. CDR1 is LNHDA and CDR2 is SQIVND in the germline V gene (reference sequence). V lost 2 bases and J lost 0, with 7 bases in between. The CDR3 has 14 amino acids. Looking up the rest from reference TRBV19 and TRBJ1-1 gives the full variable domain: DGGITQSPKYLFRKEGQNVTLSCEQNLNHDAMYWYRQDPGQGLRLIYYSQIVNDFQKGDIAEGYSVSREKKESFPLTVTSAQKNPTAFYLCASSISGMNTEAFFGQGTRLTVV.

The CDR3 DNA sequence: TGTGCCAGCAGCCGATCGGGCACCGGGGAGCTGTTTTTT. It specifies CASSRSGTGELFF. The V call is TRBV7-3, the J call TRBJ2-2; D gene unclear. Between the trimmed V and J ends, which lost 5 bases and 4 bases, there was a span of 8 bases. Germline lookup yields CDR1 SGHTA and CDR2 FQGTGA. The CDR3 consists of 13 residues.

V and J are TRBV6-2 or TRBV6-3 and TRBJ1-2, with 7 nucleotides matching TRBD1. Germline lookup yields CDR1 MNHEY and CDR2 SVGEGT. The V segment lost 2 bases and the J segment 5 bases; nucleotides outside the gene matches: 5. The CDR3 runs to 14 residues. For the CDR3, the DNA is TGTGCCAGCAGTTACGTGGGGACAGTTTATGGCTACACCTTC. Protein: CASSYVGTVYGYTF.

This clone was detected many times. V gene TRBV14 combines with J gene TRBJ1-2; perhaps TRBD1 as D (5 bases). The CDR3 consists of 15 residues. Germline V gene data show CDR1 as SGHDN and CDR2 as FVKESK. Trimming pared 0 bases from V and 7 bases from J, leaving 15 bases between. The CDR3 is CASSQDQRQILGYTF. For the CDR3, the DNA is TGTGCCAGCAGCCAAGATCAGAGACAGATCCTTGGCTACACCTTC.

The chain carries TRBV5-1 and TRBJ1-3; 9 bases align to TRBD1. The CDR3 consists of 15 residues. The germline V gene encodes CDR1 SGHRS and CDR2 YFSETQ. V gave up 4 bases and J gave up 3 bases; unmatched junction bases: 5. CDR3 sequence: CASSPGQGLGNTIYF. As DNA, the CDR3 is TGCGCCAGCAGCCCGGGACAGGGACTTGGAAACACCATATATTTT.

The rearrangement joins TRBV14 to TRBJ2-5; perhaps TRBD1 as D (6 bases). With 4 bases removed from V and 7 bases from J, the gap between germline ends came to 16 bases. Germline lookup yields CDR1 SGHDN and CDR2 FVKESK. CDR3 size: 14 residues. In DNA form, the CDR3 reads TGTGCCAGCAGCCCCCCGGCAGGGGAGTGGACCCAGTACTTC. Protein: CASSPPAGEWTQYF.

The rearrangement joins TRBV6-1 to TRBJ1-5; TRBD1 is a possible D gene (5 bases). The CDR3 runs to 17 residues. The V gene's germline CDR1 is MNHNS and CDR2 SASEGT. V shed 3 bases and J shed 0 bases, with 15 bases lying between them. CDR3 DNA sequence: TGTGCCAGCAGTGATGCCGGGGGTGGGTATAGCAATCAGCCCCAGCATTTT. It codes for CASSDAGGGYSNQPQHF.

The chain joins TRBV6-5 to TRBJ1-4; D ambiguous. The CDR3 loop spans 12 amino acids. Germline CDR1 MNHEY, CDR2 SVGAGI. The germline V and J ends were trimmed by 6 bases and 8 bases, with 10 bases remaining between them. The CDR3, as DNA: TGTGCCAGCAGGCCCGGTCGAGAAAAACTGTTTTTT. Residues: CASRPGREKLFF.

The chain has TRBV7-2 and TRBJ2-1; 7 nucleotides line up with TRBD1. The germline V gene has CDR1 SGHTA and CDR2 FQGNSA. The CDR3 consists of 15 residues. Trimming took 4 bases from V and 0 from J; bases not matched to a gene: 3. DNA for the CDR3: TGTGCCAGCAGCTCTTGGACAGGCTCCTACAATGAGCAGTTCTTC. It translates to CASSSWTGSYNEQFF.

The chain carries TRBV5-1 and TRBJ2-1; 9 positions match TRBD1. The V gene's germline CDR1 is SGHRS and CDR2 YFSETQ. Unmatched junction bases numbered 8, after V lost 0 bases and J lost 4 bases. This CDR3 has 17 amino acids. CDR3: CASSLGRWDRAYNEQFF. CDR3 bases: TGCGCCAGCAGCTTGGGGCGATGGGACAGGGCTTACAATGAGCAGTTCTTC.

The CDR3: CASSPELNYGYTF. Here the CDR3 DNA reads TGTGCCAGCTCACCGGAGCTAAACTATGGCTACACCTTC. The chain combines TRBV18 with TRBJ1-2, with D uncertain. The V end was cut by 3 bases, the J end by 2 bases, with 7 bases between. CDR1 is KGHSH, CDR2 LQKENI, per germline. The CDR3 is made up of 13 amino acids.

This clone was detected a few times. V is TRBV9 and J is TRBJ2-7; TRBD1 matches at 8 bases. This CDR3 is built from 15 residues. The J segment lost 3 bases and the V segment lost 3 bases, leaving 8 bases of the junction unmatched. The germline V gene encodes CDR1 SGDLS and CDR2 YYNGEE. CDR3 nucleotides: TGTGCCAGCAGCGCTCATGGGACAGGACTCTACGAGCAGTACTTC. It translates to CASSAHGTGLYEQYF. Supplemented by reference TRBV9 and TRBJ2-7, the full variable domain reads DSGVTQTPKHLITATGQRVTLRCSPRSGDLSVYWYQQSLDQGLQFLIQYYNGEERAKGNILERFSAQQFPDLHSELNLSSLELGDSALYFCASSAHGTGLYEQYFGPGTRLTVT.

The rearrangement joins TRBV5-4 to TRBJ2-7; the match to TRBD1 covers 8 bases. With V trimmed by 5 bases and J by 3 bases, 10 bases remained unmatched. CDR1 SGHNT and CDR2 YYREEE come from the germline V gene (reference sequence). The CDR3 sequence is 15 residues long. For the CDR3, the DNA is TGTGCCAGCAGTTGGCAGGGGGCTTCAATCTACGAGCAGTACTTC. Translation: CASSWQGASIYEQYF.